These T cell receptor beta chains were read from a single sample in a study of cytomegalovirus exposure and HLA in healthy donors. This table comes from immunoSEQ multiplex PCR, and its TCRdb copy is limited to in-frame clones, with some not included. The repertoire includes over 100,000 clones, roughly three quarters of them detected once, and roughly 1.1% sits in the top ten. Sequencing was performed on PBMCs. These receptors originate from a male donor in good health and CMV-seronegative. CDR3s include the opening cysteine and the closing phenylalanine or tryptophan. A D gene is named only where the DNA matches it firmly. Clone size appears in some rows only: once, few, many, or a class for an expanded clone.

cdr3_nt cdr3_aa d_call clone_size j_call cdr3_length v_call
TGTGCCAGCAGCGTAGACCCTGCCGCAGGGCTCTCTGGGGCCAACGTCCTGACTTTC CASSVDPAAGLSGANVLTF . . TRBJ2-6 19 TRBV9
TGTGCCAGCAGCTTAGCAGGACAGTTCTACAATGAGCAGTTCTTC CASSLAGQFYNEQFF . . TRBJ2-1 15 TRBV7-8
TGCGCCAGCAGCTTGGCAGGAAACCAAGAGACCCAGTACTTC CASSLAGNQETQYF . . TRBJ2-5 14 TRBV5-1
TGTGCCACCAGCAGAGATCCAGGACAGGGGGGTGAAAAACTGTTTTTT CATSRDPGQGGEKLFF TRBD1 . TRBJ1-4 16 TRBV15
TGTGCCAGCAGCCCGACGACAGGGGACGGCTACGCCTTC CASSPTTGDGYAF TRBD1 . TRBJ1-2 13 TRBV7-3
TGCGCCACCGCGCAAACACAGAGCTCTGGAAACACCATATATTTT CATAQTQSSGNTIYF . . TRBJ1-3 15 TRBV4-1
TGTGCCTGGGACAGGGATGTGAACACTGAAGCTTTCTTT CAWDRDVNTEAFF TRBD1 . TRBJ1-1 13 TRBV30
TGTGCCAGCAGGGACAGTCTCTACGAGCAGTACTTC CASRDSLYEQYF . few TRBJ2-7 12 TRBV6-5
TGTGCCAGCAGCTCTCGGCGGGGGGAGGATACGCAGTATTTT CASSSRRGEDTQYF TRBD2 . TRBJ2-3 14 TRBV7-6
TGTGCCAGCAGCTATGGACAGGGAGACTATGGCTACACCTTC CASSYGQGDYGYTF TRBD1 . TRBJ1-2 14 TRBV7-2
TGCGCCAGCAGCCAGGGGGGATATCGAAATCAGCCCCAGCATTTT CASSQGGYRNQPQHF TRBD1 . TRBJ1-5 15 TRBV5-1
TGTGCCAGCAGCTTGGGGGGGCCCCACACCGGGGAGCTGTTTTTT CASSLGGPHTGELFF . . TRBJ2-2 15 TRBV7-2
TGTGCCAGCAGTTTAGGGACAGCTACTTCCTACAATGAGCAGTTCTTC CASSLGTATSYNEQFF TRBD1 . TRBJ2-1 16 TRBV27
TGTGCCAGCAGTCATCTATCAGGGGCCAGTGGAAACACCATATATTTT CASSHLSGASGNTIYF . . TRBJ1-3 16 TRBV13
TGTGCCAGCAGCTTAGCGGGGCAGGGGCCCTACGAGCAGTACTTC CASSLAGQGPYEQYF . once TRBJ2-7 15 TRBV7-9
TGTGCCAGCTCCCCCAGGACTAGCGGGGGGCCCGTAGGGGAGACCCAGTACTTC CASSPRTSGGPVGETQYF TRBD2 . TRBJ2-5 18 TRBV18
TGTGCCAGCAGCACACTAGCGGGGGGATTCCAAGAGACCCAGTACTTC CASSTLAGGFQETQYF TRBD2 . TRBJ2-5 16 TRBV13